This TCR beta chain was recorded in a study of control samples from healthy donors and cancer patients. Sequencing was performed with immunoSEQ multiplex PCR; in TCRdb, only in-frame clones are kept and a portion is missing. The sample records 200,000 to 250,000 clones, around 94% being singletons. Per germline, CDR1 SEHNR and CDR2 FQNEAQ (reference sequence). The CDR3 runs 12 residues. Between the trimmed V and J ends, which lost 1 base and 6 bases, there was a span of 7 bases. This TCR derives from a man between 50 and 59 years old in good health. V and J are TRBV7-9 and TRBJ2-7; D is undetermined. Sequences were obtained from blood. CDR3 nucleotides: TGTGCCAGCAGCTTAGGGCAGACCGAGCAGTACGTC. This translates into CASSLGQTEQYV.